The 28 T cell receptor beta chains below were found in one sample sequenced in a study of vaccination and CD4 T cells after COVID-19 (dated by TCRdb to the early 2020s). Libraries came from PCR. TCRdb shows the sequencer as Illumina iSeq 100. DNA from cultured CD4+ T cells underwent TCR sequencing with the Oncomine TCR Beta short-read assay at the Johns Hopkins FTIC core. TCRdb reworked the public reads: Q25 trimming with fastp, MiXCR clone assembly, productive beta chains retained. For every CDR3 protein sequence, its rows merge into one entry that carries the most common genes and DNA. This sample has under 15,000 distinct CDR3 sequences in its table, and roughly 41% of those were observed once. About 9.3% of the sample is in the top ten clones. The treatment or condition label here, explained by the study, means: approximately 9-day PBMC culture with coronavirus spike peptide pools or control peptides (ViraFEST assay).

Their antigens remain unidentified. Here the sequenced sample was CD4+ T cells from blood, cultured in vitro, taken after SARS-CoV-2 vaccination. These TCRs come from a human donor who had recovered from COVID-19.

This clonotype has just a few counts. The genes are TRBV7-2 and TRBJ1-2; a possible D gene is TRBD1 (5 bases). The length of the CDR3 is 17 residues. Germline-derived CDR1 and CDR2 are SGHTA and FQGNSA. V was trimmed by 1 base and J by 2 bases, leaving 17 bases between them. CDR3 nucleotide sequence: TGTGCCAGCAGCTTAGATACGCGGCCCAGGGCCAACTATGGCTACACCTTC. It codes for CASSLDTRPRANYGYTF.

Only a few counts were recorded for this clonotype. The rearrangement joins TRBV20-1 to TRBJ2-5; possibly TRBD1 or TRBD2 for D (5 bases each). Trimming pared 1 base from V and 2 bases from J, leaving 20 bases between. This CDR3 comprises 17 residues. Per germline, CDR1 DFQATT and CDR2 SNEGSKA (reference sequence). The DNA of the CDR3 is TGCAGTGCTAGAGCGATCCGGGACCTACTACCACAAGAGACCCAGTACTTC. This translates into CSARAIRDLLPQETQYF.

The rearrangement links TRBV6-1 to TRBJ2-2, with D possibly called TRBD1 or TRBD2 (5 bases each). The CDR3 has 14 amino acids. V was trimmed by 6 bases and J by 6 bases, leaving 14 bases between them. Germline CDR1 and CDR2: MNHNS and SASEGT. The DNA for the CDR3 is TGTGCCAGCAGAGGGACCGACTCGCCCGGGGAGCTGTTTTTT. Translation gives CASRGTDSPGELFF.

The chain joins TRBV19 to TRBJ2-3; 11 bases align to TRBD2. Trimming cost V 10 bases and J 4 bases; bases outside gene matches: 4. The length of the CDR3 is 13 residues. Germline V gene data show CDR1 as LNHDA and CDR2 as SQIVND (reference sequence). The DNA for the CDR3 is TGTGCCACTGGGACTAGCGGCGCAGATACGCAGTATTTT. It yields the protein CATGTSGADTQYF.

This clonotype was counted between two and nine times. The chain employs TRBV7-9 and TRBJ2-3; no firm D call. Germline lookup yields CDR1 SEHNR and CDR2 FQNEAQ (reference sequence). Trimming stripped 5 bases from V and 8 bases from J, with 8 bases between. The CDR3 has 11 residues. The CDR3 sequence is CASSQVGTQYF. CDR3 bases: TGTGCCAGCAGCCAGGTCGGTACGCAGTATTTT.

This clonotype was counted between two and nine times. The chain is built from TRBV20-1 and TRBJ1-3; the D gene is possibly TRBD1 (5 bases). The V end was cut by 5 bases, the J end by 0 bases, with 14 bases between. The germline CDR1 and CDR2 sequences are DFQATT and SNEGSKA (reference sequence). The CDR3 is 15 residues long. The DNA for the CDR3 is TGCAGTGCTCCACGGGGGGGTTTCTCTGGAAACACCATATATTTT. Its translation is CSAPRGGFSGNTIYF.

The chain has TRBV1 and TRBJ2-1; TRBD2, the table's D call, was not compared with the DNA. TRBV1 is noted as a pseudogene. The CDR3 runs 15 residues. CDR3 DNA: TGCACCAGCAGTGCGACTAGCGGGGGTTACAATGAGCAGTTCTTC. As protein: CTSSATSGGYNEQFF.

On this clonotype: At one end the junction does not follow the germline gene, possibly because of a read error. The V call is TRBV7-2, the J call TRBJ1-5, with D hard to call. The CDR3 spans 14 residues. Germline lookup yields CDR1 SGHTA and CDR2 FQGNSA. For the CDR3, the DNA is TGTGCCAGCAACTTAAGGAGGGGCAATCAGCCCCAGCATTTT. This codes for CASNLRRGNQPQHF.

The gene calls are TRBV7-6 and TRBJ2-2; TRBD2 agrees at 8 bases. The CDR3 contains 16 residues. Losses at the gene ends were 1 base for V and 1 base for J; bases not matched to a gene: 2. Germline V gives CDR1 SGHVS, CDR2 FNYEAQ. CDR3 nucleotides: TGTGCCAGCAGCTTAGATACTAGCGGGAACACCGGGGAGCTGTTTTTT. It yields the protein CASSLDTSGNTGELFF. Filled out from reference TRBV7-6 and TRBJ2-2, the complete variable domain reads GAGVSQSPRYKVTKRGQDVALRCDPISGHVSLYWYRQALGQGPEFLTYFNYEAQQDKSGLPNDRFSAERPEGSISTLTIQRTEQRDSAMYRCASSLDTSGNTGELFFGEGSRLTVL.

This clonotype was detected only a few times. V usage is TRBV30 and J usage is TRBJ1-1; D is undetermined. The germline V gene has CDR1 GTSNPN and CDR2 SVGIG (reference sequence). The CDR3 spans 11 residues. The CDR3 reads CALSSLSRTFF. DNA of the CDR3: TGTGCGCTGAGTAGTCTCTCGAGGACTTTCTTT.

The chain is built from TRBV7-2 and TRBJ2-6; D gene uncertain. This CDR3 is built from 12 residues. V was trimmed by 7 bases and J by 12 bases, leaving 13 bases between them. The germline V gene has CDR1 SGHTA and CDR2 FQGNSA. CDR3 in amino acids: CASKIPESVLTF. The CDR3 nucleotides read TGTGCCAGCAAAATCCCAGAAAGCGTCCTGACTTTC.

The CDR3 sequence is CASSYDPGQSNYGYTF. The DNA for the CDR3 is TGTGCCAGCAGTTATGATCCGGGACAGTCTAACTATGGCTACACCTTC. This chain uses TRBV6-5 with TRBJ1-2, with TRBD1 matching over 7 bases. CDR1 and CDR2 (germline): MNHEY, SVGAGI. The length of the CDR3 is 16 residues. J was trimmed by 0 bases and V by 3 bases; bases with no gene match: 7.

The rearrangement joins TRBV5-5 to TRBJ2-3, with TRBD1 matching 7 bases. The junction had 16 bases not matched to a gene; V was cut back by 4 bases and J by 5 bases. Per the germline V gene, CDR1 is SGHKS and CDR2 is YYEKEE (reference sequence). This CDR3 comprises 17 residues. DNA of the CDR3: TGTGCCAGCAGCATCAAAGGGACAGCCCGAGGGGGAGATACGCAGTATTTT. Its protein is CASSIKGTARGGDTQYF.

The chain joins TRBV6-1 to TRBJ1-1; TRBD1 matches 7 bases. V shed 8 bases, J shed 3 bases, and the junction held 6 bases outside the gene matches. CDR1 and CDR2 (germline): MNHNS, SASEGT. The CDR3 extends over 13 amino acids. This CDR3 reads CASVGQADTEAFF. In nucleotides, the CDR3 is TGTGCCAGCGTCGGACAGGCCGACACTGAAGCTTTCTTT.

This clonotype was seen a handful of times. This chain uses TRBV7-2 with TRBJ1-1; possibly TRBD1 for D (5 bases). Germline CDR1 SGHTA, CDR2 FQGNSA. CDR3 length: 12 residues. Trimming stripped 6 bases from V and 5 bases from J, with 10 bases between. The CDR3 coding sequence is TGTGCCAGCAGGTTTCGGGGGACTGAAGCTTTCTTT. Translated, it gives CASRFRGTEAFF.

This clonotype was seen a handful of times. The genes are TRBV7-8 and TRBJ1-1, with TRBD1 identical over 7 bases. V trimming: 1 base; J trimming: 4 bases; junction bases outside the gene matches: 3. CDR1 and CDR2 (germline): SGHVS, FQNEAQ. CDR3 size: 14 residues. The CDR3, as DNA: TGTGCCAGCAGCTTAGATACAGGGGTCACTGAAGCTTTCTTT. It codes for CASSLDTGVTEAFF.

This clonotype occurred a few times. This rearrangement joins TRBV11-2 to TRBJ1-6; no firm D call. The V end was cut by 3 bases, the J end by 12 bases, with 15 bases between. The CDR3 length is 14 residues. Germline CDR1 SGHAT, CDR2 FQNNGV. The DNA for the CDR3 is TGTGCCAGCAGCTTGCGCGTGGAGGGAAAACCCCTCCACTTT. The encoded protein is CASSLRVEGKPLHF.

The chain carries TRBV21-1 and TRBJ2-1. TRBV21-1 is flagged as a pseudogene. The CDR3 has 14 residues. CDR3 nucleotide sequence: TGTGCCAGCATGATAGTAAAACCCTACAATGAGCAGTTCTTC. It is translated as CASMIVKPYNEQFF.

The rearrangement uses TRBV25-1 and TRBJ2-7; D gene ambiguous. V lost 4 bases and J 1 base, leaving 5 bases between the germline ends. Germline V gene sequence: CDR1 MGHDK, CDR2 SYGVNS. The length of the CDR3 is 12 residues. The CDR3 DNA is TGTGCCAGCAGTGGCCCGTCCTACGAGCAGTACTTC. Translating it yields CASSGPSYEQYF.

This clonotype is judged medium-sized. The rearrangement joins TRBV20-1 to TRBJ2-7; D is tentatively TRBD1 or TRBD2 (5 bases each). The CDR3 is 14 amino acids. V lost 3 bases and J lost 4, with 16 bases in between. The germline V gene has CDR1 DFQATT and CDR2 SNEGSKA (reference sequence). The CDR3 here is CSARSEGQKYEQYF. The CDR3 DNA sequence: TGCAGTGCTAGGTCAGAGGGGCAAAAGTACGAGCAGTACTTC.

V is TRBV11-2 and J is TRBJ2-7; D not certain. The V end was cut by 0 bases, the J end by 1 base, with 7 bases between. The CDR3 sequence is 14 residues long. Germline V gene lookup returns CDR1 SGHAT and CDR2 FQNNGV. CDR3 DNA: TGTGCCAGCAGCTTAGATGCTTCGTCCTACGAGCAGTACTTC. It yields the protein CASSLDASSYEQYF. Complete variable domain (other parts from reference TRBV11-2 and TRBJ2-7): EAGVAQSPRYKIIEKRQSVAFWCNPISGHATLYWYQQILGQGPKLLIQFQNNGVVDDSQLPKDRFSAERLKGVDSTLKIQPAKLEDSAVYLCASSLDASSYEQYFGPGTRLTVT.

The sample holds one count of this clonotype. This chain joins TRBV4-2 and TRBJ1-2; TRBD1 matches at 9 bases. Germline V gene lookup returns CDR1 LGHNA and CDR2 YNFKEQ. J gave up 5 bases and V 1 base, and 8 bases lay outside the gene matches. This CDR3 comprises 16 residues. The CDR3 loop is CASSQAGTGREYGYTF. Written as DNA, the CDR3 is TGTGCCAGCAGCCAAGCCGGGACAGGGAGAGAGTATGGCTACACCTTC.

The chain recombines TRBV9 with TRBJ1-1; weak D call: TRBD1 (5 bases). Deletions cut 4 bases from V and 1 base from J, with 14 bases between. The CDR3 totals 15 residues. Germline V gives CDR1 SGDLS, CDR2 YYNGEE. The CDR3 protein is CASSPLLGQNTEAFF. The DNA for the CDR3 is TGTGCCAGCAGCCCTCTTCTGGGGCAGAACACTGAAGCTTTCTTT. The full variable domain, its missing parts supplied by reference TRBV9 and TRBJ1-1, is DSGVTQTPKHLITATGQRVTLRCSPRSGDLSVYWYQQSLDQGLQFLIQYYNGEERAKGNILERFSAQQFPDLHSELNLSSLELGDSALYFCASSPLLGQNTEAFFGQGTRLTVV.

As DNA, the CDR3 is TGCAGTGCCGGGCGTTCTGAGCAGTTCTTC. It codes for CSAGRSEQFF. The chain combines TRBV20-1 with TRBJ2-1; D gene uncertain. V was trimmed by 6 bases and J by 9 bases, leaving 9 bases between them. CDR1 DFQATT and CDR2 SNEGSKA come from the germline V gene (reference sequence). The CDR3 is 10 residues long.

The rearrangement uses TRBV20-1 and TRBJ2-1; no reliable D call. The germline V gene has CDR1 DFQATT and CDR2 SNEGSKA (reference sequence). This CDR3 contains 14 residues. Trimming took off 0 bases at V and 3 bases at J, with 9 bases between the two ends. This CDR3 reads CSARDQTNYNEQFF. CDR3 bases: TGCAGTGCTAGAGATCAGACCAACTACAATGAGCAGTTCTTC.

The rearrangement uses TRBV7-9 and TRBJ1-1, with 9 nucleotides matching TRBD1. Germline V gives CDR1 SEHNR, CDR2 FQNEAQ (reference sequence). J lost 2 bases, V lost 0 bases, and 4 bases had no gene match. The CDR3 is 16 amino acids. CDR3 loop: CASSLALGQGNTEAFF. CDR3 in DNA: TGTGCCAGCAGCTTAGCGCTGGGACAGGGTAACACTGAAGCTTTCTTT.

V gene TRBV28 combines with J gene TRBJ1-1; D unresolved. Germline-derived CDR1 and CDR2 are MDHEN and SYDVKM. V lost 6 bases and J 1 base, leaving 6 bases between the germline ends. The CDR3 extends over 12 amino acids. CDR3 nucleotide sequence: TGTGCCAGCAGGGCCGGGAACACTGAAGCTTTCTTT. Amino acid sequence: CASRAGNTEAFF.

This clonotype turned up a few times. The chain carries TRBV5-5 and TRBJ2-7, with a possible D match to TRBD1 (6 bases). This CDR3 has 13 residues. Trimming took off 4 bases at V and 11 bases at J, with 19 bases between the two ends. Germline V gene data show CDR1 as SGHKS and CDR2 as YYEKEE (reference sequence). The CDR3 sequence: CASSPTTGSSEYF. The CDR3 nucleotides are TGTGCCAGCAGCCCAACAACAGGGTCCTCCGAGTACTTC.